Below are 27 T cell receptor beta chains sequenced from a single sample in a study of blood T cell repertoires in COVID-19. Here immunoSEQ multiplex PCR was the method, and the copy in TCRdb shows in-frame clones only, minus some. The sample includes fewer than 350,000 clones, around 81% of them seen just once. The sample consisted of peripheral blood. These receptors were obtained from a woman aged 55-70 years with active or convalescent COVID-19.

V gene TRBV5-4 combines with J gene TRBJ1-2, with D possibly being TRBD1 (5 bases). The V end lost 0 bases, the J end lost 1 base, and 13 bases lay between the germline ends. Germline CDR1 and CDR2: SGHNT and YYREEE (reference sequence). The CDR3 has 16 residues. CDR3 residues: CASSLGREEINYGYTF. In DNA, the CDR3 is TGTGCCAGCAGCTTGGGCAGGGAAGAAATTAACTATGGCTACACCTTC.

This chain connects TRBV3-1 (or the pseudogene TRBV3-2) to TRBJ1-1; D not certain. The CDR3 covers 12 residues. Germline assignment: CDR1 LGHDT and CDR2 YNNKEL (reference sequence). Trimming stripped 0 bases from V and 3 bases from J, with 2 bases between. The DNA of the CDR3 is TGTGCCAGCAGCCAAGACTACACTGAAGCTTTCTTT. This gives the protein CASSQDYTEAFF.

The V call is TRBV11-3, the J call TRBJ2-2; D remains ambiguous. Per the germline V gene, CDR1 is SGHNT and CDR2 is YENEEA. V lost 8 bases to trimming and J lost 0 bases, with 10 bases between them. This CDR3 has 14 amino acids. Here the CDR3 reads CASSPTANTGELFF. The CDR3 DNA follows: TGTGCCAGCTCCCCCACAGCGAACACCGGGGAGCTGTTTTTT.

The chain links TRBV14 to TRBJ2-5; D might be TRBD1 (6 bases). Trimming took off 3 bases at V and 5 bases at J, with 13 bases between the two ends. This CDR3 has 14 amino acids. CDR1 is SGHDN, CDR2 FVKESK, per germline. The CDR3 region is CASSHFGGEETQYF. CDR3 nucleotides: TGTGCCAGCAGCCACTTTGGGGGCGAGGAGACCCAGTACTTC.

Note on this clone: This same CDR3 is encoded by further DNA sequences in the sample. The CDR3 protein is CASGFLNTGELFF. The CDR3 DNA reads TGTGCTAGTGGTTTCCTTAACACCGGGGAGCTGTTTTTT. The chain joins TRBV12-5 to TRBJ2-2; no reliable D call. The CDR3 sequence is 13 residues long. The germline gives CDR1 LGHNT, CDR2 FRNRAP. V was shortened by 3 bases and J by 2 bases, with 4 bases between the two germline ends.

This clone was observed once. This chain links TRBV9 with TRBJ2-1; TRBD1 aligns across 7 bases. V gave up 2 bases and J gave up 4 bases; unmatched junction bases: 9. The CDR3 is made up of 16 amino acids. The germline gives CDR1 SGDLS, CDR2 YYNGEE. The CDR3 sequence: CASSVRGGRGYNEQFF. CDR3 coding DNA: TGTGCCAGCAGCGTCCGAGGGGGCCGTGGGTACAATGAGCAGTTCTTC. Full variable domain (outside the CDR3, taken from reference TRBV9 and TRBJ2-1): DSGVTQTPKHLITATGQRVTLRCSPRSGDLSVYWYQQSLDQGLQFLIQYYNGEERAKGNILERFSAQQFPDLHSELNLSSLELGDSALYFCASSVRGGRGYNEQFFGPGTRLTVL.

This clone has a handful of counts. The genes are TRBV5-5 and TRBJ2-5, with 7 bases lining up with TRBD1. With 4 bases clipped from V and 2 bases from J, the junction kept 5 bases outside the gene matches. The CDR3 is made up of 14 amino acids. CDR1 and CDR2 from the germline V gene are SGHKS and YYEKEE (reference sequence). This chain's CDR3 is CASSAGGRQETQYF. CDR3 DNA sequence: TGTGCCAGCAGCGCAGGGGGTAGGCAAGAGACCCAGTACTTC.

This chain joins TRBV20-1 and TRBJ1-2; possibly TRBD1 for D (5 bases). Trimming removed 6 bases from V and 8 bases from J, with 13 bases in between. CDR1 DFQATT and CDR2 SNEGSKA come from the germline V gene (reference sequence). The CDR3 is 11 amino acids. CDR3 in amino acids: CSANQRDGYTF. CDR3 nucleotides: TGCAGTGCCAACCAGCGGGACGGCTACACCTTC.

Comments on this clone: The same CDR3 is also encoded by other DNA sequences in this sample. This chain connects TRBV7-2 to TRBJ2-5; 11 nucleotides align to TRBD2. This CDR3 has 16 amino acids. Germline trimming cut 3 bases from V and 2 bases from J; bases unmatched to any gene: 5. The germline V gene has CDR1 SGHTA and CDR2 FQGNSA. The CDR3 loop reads CASSLAGTSGQETQYF. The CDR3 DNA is TGTGCCAGCAGCTTGGCCGGGACTAGCGGACAAGAGACCCAGTACTTC. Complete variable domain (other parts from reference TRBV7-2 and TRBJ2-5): GAGVSQSPSNKVTEKGKDVELRCDPISGHTALYWYRQSLGQGLEFLIYFQGNSAPDKSGLPSDRFSAERTGGSVSTLTIQRTQQEDSAVYLCASSLAGTSGQETQYFGPGTRLLVL.

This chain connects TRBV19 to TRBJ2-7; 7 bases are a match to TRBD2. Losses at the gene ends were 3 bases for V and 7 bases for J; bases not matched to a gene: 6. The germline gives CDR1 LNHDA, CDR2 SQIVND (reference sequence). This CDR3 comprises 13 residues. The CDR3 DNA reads TGTGCCAGTAGTATCCCGACTAGCAGAGAGCAGTACTTC. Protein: CASSIPTSREQYF.

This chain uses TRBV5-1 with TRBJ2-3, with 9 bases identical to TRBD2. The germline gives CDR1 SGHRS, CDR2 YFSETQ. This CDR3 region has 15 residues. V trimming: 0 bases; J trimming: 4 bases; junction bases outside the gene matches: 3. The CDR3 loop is CASSLGSGGSDTQYF. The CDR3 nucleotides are TGCGCCAGCAGCTTGGGTAGCGGGGGTTCAGATACGCAGTATTTT.

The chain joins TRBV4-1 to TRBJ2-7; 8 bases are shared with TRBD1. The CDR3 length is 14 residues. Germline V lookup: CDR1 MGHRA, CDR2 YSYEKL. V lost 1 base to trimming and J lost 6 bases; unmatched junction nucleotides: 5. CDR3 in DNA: TGCGCCAGCAGCCAAGTGCCAGGGGGCTTCGAGCAGTACTTC. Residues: CASSQVPGGFEQYF.

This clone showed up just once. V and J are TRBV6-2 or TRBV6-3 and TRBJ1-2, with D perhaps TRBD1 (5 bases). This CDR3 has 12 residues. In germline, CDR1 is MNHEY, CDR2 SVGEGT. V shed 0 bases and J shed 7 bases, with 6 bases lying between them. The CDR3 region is CASSYSGGGYTF. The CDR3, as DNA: TGTGCCAGCAGTTACTCGGGGGGTGGCTACACCTTC.

The CDR3 is CASSLGGGTDTQYF. The CDR3 bases are TGTGCCAGCAGCTTGGGGGGGGGCACAGATACGCAGTATTTT. The chain is built from TRBV5-6 and TRBJ2-3, with TRBD2 as a possible D gene (6 bases). The germline V gene encodes CDR1 SGHDT and CDR2 YYEEEE. The V gene lost 0 bases and the J gene lost 1 base, with 6 bases spanning the gap. The CDR3 extends over 14 amino acids.

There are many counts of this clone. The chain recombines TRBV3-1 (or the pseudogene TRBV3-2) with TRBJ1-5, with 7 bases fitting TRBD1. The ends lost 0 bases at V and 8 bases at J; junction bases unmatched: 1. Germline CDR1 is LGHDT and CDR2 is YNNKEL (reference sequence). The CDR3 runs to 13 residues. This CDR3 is CASSQEDREPQHF. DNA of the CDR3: TGTGCCAGCAGCCAAGAAGACAGGGAGCCCCAGCATTTT.

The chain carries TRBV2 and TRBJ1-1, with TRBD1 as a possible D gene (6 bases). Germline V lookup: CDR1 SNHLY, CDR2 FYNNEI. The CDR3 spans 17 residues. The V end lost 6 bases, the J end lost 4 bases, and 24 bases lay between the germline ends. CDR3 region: CASSSTEVVEGVTEAFF. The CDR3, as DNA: TGTGCCAGCAGCTCTACCGAGGTCGTCGAGGGGGTCACTGAAGCTTTCTTT.

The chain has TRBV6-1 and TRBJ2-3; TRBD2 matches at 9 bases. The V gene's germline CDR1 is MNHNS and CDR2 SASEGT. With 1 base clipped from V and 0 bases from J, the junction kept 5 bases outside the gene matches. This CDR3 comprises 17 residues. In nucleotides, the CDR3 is TGTGCCAGCAGTGAAGTAGGAACTAGCGGGAGCACAGATACGCAGTATTTT. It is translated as CASSEVGTSGSTDTQYF.

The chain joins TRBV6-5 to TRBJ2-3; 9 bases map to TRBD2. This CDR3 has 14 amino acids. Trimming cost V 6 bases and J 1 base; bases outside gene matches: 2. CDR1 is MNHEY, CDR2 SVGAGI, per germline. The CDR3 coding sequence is TGTGCCAGCAGGGAGCGGGGGGGCACAGATACGCAGTATTTT. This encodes CASRERGGTDTQYF.

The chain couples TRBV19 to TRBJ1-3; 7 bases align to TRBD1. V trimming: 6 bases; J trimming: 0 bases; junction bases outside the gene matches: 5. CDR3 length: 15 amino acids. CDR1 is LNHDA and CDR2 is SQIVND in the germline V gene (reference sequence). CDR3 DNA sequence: TGTGCCAGTAGAGACAGGGTTTTCTCTGGAAACACCATATATTTT. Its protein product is CASRDRVFSGNTIYF.

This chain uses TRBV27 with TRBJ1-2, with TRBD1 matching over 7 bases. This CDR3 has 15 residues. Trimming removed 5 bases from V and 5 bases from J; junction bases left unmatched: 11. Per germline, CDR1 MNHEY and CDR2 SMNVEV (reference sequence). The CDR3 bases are TGTGCCAGCAGTCTACAGGGGCCCCTTTTATATGGCTACACCTTC. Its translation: CASSLQGPLLYGYTF.

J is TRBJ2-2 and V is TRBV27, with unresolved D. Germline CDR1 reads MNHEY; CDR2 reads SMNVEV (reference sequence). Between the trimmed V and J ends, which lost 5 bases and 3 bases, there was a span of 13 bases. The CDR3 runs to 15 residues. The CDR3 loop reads CASSPTGFHTGELFF. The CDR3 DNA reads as TGTGCCAGCAGTCCCACGGGTTTCCACACCGGGGAGCTGTTTTTT.

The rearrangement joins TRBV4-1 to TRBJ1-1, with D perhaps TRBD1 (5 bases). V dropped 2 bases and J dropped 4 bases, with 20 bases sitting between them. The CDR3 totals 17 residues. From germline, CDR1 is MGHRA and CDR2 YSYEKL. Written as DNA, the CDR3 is TGCGCCAGCAGCCAATCCACGGTAGGATTGGGGGGCACTGAAGCTTTCTTT. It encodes CASSQSTVGLGGTEAFF.

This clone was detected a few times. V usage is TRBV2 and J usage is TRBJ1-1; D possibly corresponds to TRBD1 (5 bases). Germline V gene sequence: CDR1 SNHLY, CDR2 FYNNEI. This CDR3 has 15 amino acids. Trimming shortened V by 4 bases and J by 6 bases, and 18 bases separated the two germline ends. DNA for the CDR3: TGTGCCAGCAGTGCCGGGGCCGGAGGGGCTCCTGAAGCTTTCTTT. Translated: CASSAGAGGAPEAFF.

For the CDR3, the DNA is TGTGCCAGCAGCTTACATCCAGGCGCTGCATATGGCTACACCTTC. Translating it yields CASSLHPGAAYGYTF. The chain couples TRBV7-2 to TRBJ1-2; D is undetermined. Germline CDR1 and CDR2: SGHTA and FQGNSA. The CDR3 consists of 15 residues. V shed 2 bases and J shed 5 bases, with 15 bases lying between them.

The CDR3 is CASSTQGFGEKLFF. The CDR3 coding sequence is TGTGCCAGCAGTACTCAGGGATTCGGTGAAAAACTGTTTTTT. The rearrangement uses TRBV2 and TRBJ1-4, with D perhaps matching TRBD1 (5 bases). Germline V lookup: CDR1 SNHLY, CDR2 FYNNEI. This CDR3 is built from 14 residues. Trimming stripped 5 bases from V and 7 bases from J, with 14 bases between.

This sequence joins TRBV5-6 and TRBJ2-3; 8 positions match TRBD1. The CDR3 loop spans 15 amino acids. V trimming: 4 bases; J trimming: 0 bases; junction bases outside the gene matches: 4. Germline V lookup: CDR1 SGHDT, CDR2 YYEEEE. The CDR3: CASSRRDRSTDTQYF. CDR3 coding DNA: TGTGCCAGCAGCCGACGGGACAGGAGCACAGATACGCAGTATTTT.

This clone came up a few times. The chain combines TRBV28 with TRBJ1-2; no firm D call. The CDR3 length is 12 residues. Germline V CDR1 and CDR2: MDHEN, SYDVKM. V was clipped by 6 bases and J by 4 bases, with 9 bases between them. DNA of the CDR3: TGTGCCAGCAGGTTGGCGGGCTATGGCTACACCTTC. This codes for CASRLAGYGYTF.